A single sample gave rise to the 20 T cell receptor beta chains below, sequenced in a study of blood T cells in healthy people across ages. A sample-barcoded 5' primer and a J-beta primer mix were used in a second PCR of about 7 to 12 cycles. TCRdb recomputed calls from the 5' RACE reads with MiXCR, one row per CDR3 protein. The sample includes more than 700,000 distinct CDR3 sequences, approximately 53% seen only once; the top ten take roughly 40%. Sequencing was performed on blood. The receptors were gathered from a man older than 75 in good health.

This clonotype was detected a few times. V is TRBV5-1 and J is TRBJ2-3, with 8 nucleotides matching TRBD2. Germline loops: CDR1 SGHRS, CDR2 YFSETQ. Unmatched junction bases numbered 0, after V lost 0 bases and J lost 3 bases. CDR3 size: 14 residues. CDR3 amino acids: CASSLERETDTQYF. In DNA, the CDR3 is TGCGCCAGCAGCTTGGAGCGGGAGACAGATACGCAGTATTTT.

Only a few counts were recorded for this clonotype. The rearrangement links TRBV3-1 to TRBJ2-4; possibly TRBD2 for D (6 bases). There are 17 residues in the CDR3. With 0 bases removed from V and 7 bases from J, the gap between germline ends came to 19 bases. CDR1 and CDR2 from the germline V gene are LGHDT and YNNKEL (reference sequence). The CDR3 loop reads CASSQDGSPLASNIQYF. Here the CDR3 DNA reads TGTGCCAGCAGCCAAGACGGGAGCCCCTTAGCGTCGAACATTCAGTACTTC. Full variable domain (rest looked up from reference TRBV3-1 and TRBJ2-4): DTAVSQTPKYLVTQMGNDKSIKCEQNLGHDTMYWYKQDSKKFLKIMFSYNNKELIINETVPNRFSPKSPDKAHLNLHINSLELGDSAVYFCASSQDGSPLASNIQYFGAGTRLSVL.

The chain combines TRBV5-1 with TRBJ2-5, with 8 bases that match TRBD2. Germline lookup yields CDR1 SGHRS and CDR2 YFSETQ. The length of the CDR3 is 14 residues. V trimming: 4 bases; J trimming: 5 bases; junction bases outside the gene matches: 7. The CDR3 spells CASSPGTRRETQYF. In DNA form, the CDR3 reads TGCGCCAGCAGCCCAGGGACTAGAAGGGAGACCCAGTACTTC.

This clonotype was picked up a small number of times. The chain recombines TRBV29-1 with TRBJ2-1, with 11 bases fitting TRBD2. The CDR3 has 17 amino acids. J lost 7 bases, V lost 1 base, and 12 bases had no gene match. Germline lookup yields CDR1 SQVTM and CDR2 ANQGSEA. CDR3 bases: TGCAGCGTTGAAGTTACTAGCGGGAGCTCCGGGGTGAATGAGCAGTTCTTC. It specifies CSVEVTSGSSGVNEQFF.

In this sample, this clonotype turned up a few times. The chain employs TRBV12-3 or TRBV12-4 and TRBJ1-2; D is undetermined. CDR3 length: 15 amino acids. Trimming took off 6 bases at V and 8 bases at J, with 22 bases between the two ends. The CDR3 spells CASRGPGNLFSGYTF. Written as DNA, the CDR3 is TGTGCCAGCAGAGGTCCGGGAAACCTATTCTCAGGCTACACCTTC.

The rearrangement joins TRBV7-2 to TRBJ2-1; D may match TRBD1 or TRBD2 (5 bases each). The CDR3 consists of 12 residues. The V end lost 7 bases, the J end lost 9 bases, and 13 bases lay between the germline ends. Germline V gives CDR1 SGHTA, CDR2 FQGNSA. The DNA of the CDR3 is TGTGCCAGCACCAAGGGGACGGTTGAGCAGTTCTTC. Its protein is CASTKGTVEQFF.

The CDR3 spells CSVEGGQTYF. CDR3 nucleotides: TGCAGCGTTGAGGGAGGCCAGACCTACTTC. J is TRBJ2-4 and V is TRBV29-1; TRBD2 might be the D (6 bases). V was shortened by 3 bases and J by 16 bases, with 13 bases between the two germline ends. Germline V gene sequence: CDR1 SQVTM, CDR2 ANQGSEA. The CDR3 has 10 amino acids.

This CDR3 reads CASSVAQGSATNEQFF. The CDR3 region has the DNA TGTGCCAGCAGCGTAGCTCAGGGTAGCGCCACCAATGAGCAGTTCTTC. The chain links TRBV9 to TRBJ2-1; D is tentatively TRBD1 or TRBD2 (5 bases each). Germline V gene lookup returns CDR1 SGDLS and CDR2 YYNGEE. The germline V and J ends were trimmed by 0 bases and 6 bases, with 16 bases remaining between them. The length of the CDR3 is 16 residues.

The gene calls are TRBV24-1 and TRBJ2-7; possible D gene TRBD2, 5 bases. Germline CDR1 and CDR2: KGHDR and SFDVKD. CDR3 length equals 13 residues. Trimming left V 4 bases short and J 10 bases short, with 16 bases between. The CDR3 spells CATSEGLMEAQYF. CDR3 in DNA: TGTGCCACCAGTGAAGGTCTTATGGAGGCCCAGTACTTC.

Only one count was recorded for this clonotype. This chain links TRBV4-1 with TRBJ2-7, with TRBD1 as a possible D gene (6 bases). The CDR3 is made up of 14 amino acids. V lost 2 bases and J 1 base, leaving 9 bases between the germline ends. The germline gives CDR1 MGHRA, CDR2 YSYEKL. The chain's CDR3 is CASSQPGESYEQYF. In nucleotides, the CDR3 is TGCGCCAGCAGCCAACCAGGGGAGTCCTACGAGCAGTACTTC.

This clonotype was picked up a small number of times. The chain is built from TRBV27 and TRBJ2-5; 12 bases are a match to TRBD2. This CDR3 has 14 amino acids. CDR1 and CDR2 (germline): MNHEY, SMNVEV (reference sequence). Trimming cost V 5 bases and J 5 bases; bases outside gene matches: 3. Written as DNA, the CDR3 is TGTGCCAGCAGTCGACTAGCGGGAGTGGAGACCCAGTACTTC. This codes for CASSRLAGVETQYF.

The V and J genes are TRBV12-3 or TRBV12-4 and TRBJ2-4, with 9 bases identical to TRBD1. TRBJ2-7 explains the end of the DNA better; the J call may be wrong. The CDR3 spans 15 residues. The DNA for the CDR3 is TGTGCCAGCAGTTCCCCCGGGACAGGGACCTACGAGCAGTACTTC. It is translated as CASSSPGTGTYEQYF.

This clonotype was recorded a few times. This chain uses TRBV15 with TRBJ2-3; 7 nucleotides agree with TRBD1. The CDR3 runs 15 residues. Germline V gene lookup returns CDR1 LNHNV and CDR2 YYDKDF (reference sequence). The ends lost 0 bases at V and 14 bases at J; junction bases unmatched: 14. CDR3 coding DNA: TGTGCCACCAGCAGAGAGCCTCTCTGGGACAGATACGCGTATTTT. It codes for CATSREPLWDRYAYF.

This clonotype turned up a few times. CDR3 in DNA: TGTGCCAGCACAGGAAACTGGAGACCCACAGATACGCAGTATTTT. It yields the protein CASTGNWRPTDTQYF. The V gene is TRBV6-1, the J gene TRBJ2-3; no reliable D call. Trimming shortened V by 7 bases and J by 2 bases, and 16 bases separated the two germline ends. This CDR3 comprises 15 residues. The germline V gene has CDR1 MNHNS and CDR2 SASEGT.

V usage is TRBV6-5 and J usage is TRBJ2-7, with 8 bases identical to TRBD2. The CDR3 extends over 15 amino acids. J gave up 2 bases and V 7 bases, and 10 bases lay outside the gene matches. The germline gives CDR1 MNHEY, CDR2 SVGAGI. This CDR3 reads CASTRAGGPTYEQYF. The CDR3 DNA reads TGTGCCAGCACCAGGGCGGGAGGCCCCACCTACGAGCAGTACTTC.

The chain combines TRBV5-1 with TRBJ1-1; unclear D gene. The V gene lost 2 bases and the J gene lost 2 bases, with 7 bases spanning the gap. Per the germline V gene, CDR1 is SGHRS and CDR2 is YFSETQ. The CDR3 length is 13 residues. CDR3 loop: CASSFGDNTEAFF. CDR3 bases: TGCGCCAGCAGCTTCGGTGACAACACTGAAGCTTTCTTT.

The V gene is TRBV3-1, the J gene TRBJ2-2; D not certain. V lost 5 bases to trimming and J lost 5 bases, with 9 bases between them. This CDR3 has 13 residues. In germline, CDR1 is LGHDT, CDR2 YNNKEL (reference sequence). Here the CDR3 reads CASSSRTTGELFF. The CDR3 DNA sequence: TGTGCCAGCAGCAGCCGCACAACCGGGGAGCTGTTTTTT. Full variable domain (outside the CDR3, taken from reference TRBV3-1 and TRBJ2-2): DTAVSQTPKYLVTQMGNDKSIKCEQNLGHDTMYWYKQDSKKFLKIMFSYNNKELIINETVPNRFSPKSPDKAHLNLHINSLELGDSAVYFCASSSRTTGELFFGEGSRLTVL.

This chain connects TRBV6-1 to TRBJ1-6; 7 bases agree with TRBD1. The CDR3 contains 18 residues. Germline CDR1 reads MNHNS; CDR2 reads SASEGT. V trimming: 2 bases; J trimming: 5 bases; junction bases outside the gene matches: 12. The CDR3 region is CASSEWPPGGTDNSPLHF. CDR3 in DNA: TGTGCCAGCAGTGAATGGCCCCCTGGGGGGACAGATAATTCACCCCTCCACTTT.

This clonotype was counted only a few times. J is TRBJ2-5 and V is TRBV28; D gene uncertain. The J call may be incorrect, as the DNA end agrees better with TRBJ2-7. CDR1 and CDR2 from the germline V gene are MDHEN and SYDVKM. This CDR3 has 13 residues. As DNA, the CDR3 is TGTGCCAGCAGTTTAGGGCCACTTTACGAGCAGTACTTC. It translates to CASSLGPLYEQYF.

The gene calls are TRBV3-1 and TRBJ2-1, with TRBD2 as a possible D gene (5 bases). Trimming took 2 bases from V and 12 from J, leaving 11 bases between them. CDR3 length: 12 amino acids. The germline gives CDR1 LGHDT, CDR2 YNNKEL (reference sequence). The CDR3 DNA follows: TGTGCCAGCAGCCAATCGGGGAGAGGGCAGTTCTTC. This codes for CASSQSGRGQFF.